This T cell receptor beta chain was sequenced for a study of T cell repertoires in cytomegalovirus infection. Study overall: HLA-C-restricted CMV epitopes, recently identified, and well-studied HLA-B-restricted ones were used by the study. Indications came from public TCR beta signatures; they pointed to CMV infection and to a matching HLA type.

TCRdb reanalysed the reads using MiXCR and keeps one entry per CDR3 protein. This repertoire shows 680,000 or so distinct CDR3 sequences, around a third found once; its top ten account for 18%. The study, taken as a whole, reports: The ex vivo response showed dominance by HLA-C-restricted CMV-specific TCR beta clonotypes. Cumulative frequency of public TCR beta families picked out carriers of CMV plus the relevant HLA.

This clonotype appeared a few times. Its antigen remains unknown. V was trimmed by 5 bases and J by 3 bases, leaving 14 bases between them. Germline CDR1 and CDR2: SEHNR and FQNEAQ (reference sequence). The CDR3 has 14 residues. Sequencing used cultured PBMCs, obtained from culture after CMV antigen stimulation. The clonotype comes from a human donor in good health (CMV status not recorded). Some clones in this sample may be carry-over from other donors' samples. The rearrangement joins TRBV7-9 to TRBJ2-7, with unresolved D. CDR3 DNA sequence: TGTGCCAGCAGCCCCTTCGACGCCGTCTACGAGCAGTACTTC. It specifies CASSPFDAVYEQYF.